A single sample gave rise to the 17 T cell receptor beta chains below, sequenced in a study of cytomegalovirus exposure and HLA in healthy donors. PCR employed 60 Vbeta and 13 Jbeta primers. Profiling relied on immunoSEQ multiplex PCR, and the TCRdb table lists in-frame clones only, not all of them. The table includes approximately 150,000 clones, approximately 80% detected once. The source material was PBMCs. These TCRs come from a woman in her late teens or twenties in good health and CMV-seropositive.

This clone was picked up one time. V and J are TRBV7-9 and TRBJ1-5; 8 bases match TRBD1. Germline V gene sequence: CDR1 SEHNR, CDR2 FQNEAQ (reference sequence). The V gene end was trimmed by 1 base and the J gene end by 2 bases; junction bases not matched to a gene: 7. The CDR3 consists of 17 residues. The CDR3 is CASSLGTGTGGNQPQHF. Written as DNA, the CDR3 is TGTGCCAGCAGCTTAGGGACAGGGACCGGTGGCAATCAGCCCCAGCATTTT.

In this sample, this clone turned up a few times. The genes are TRBV5-1 and TRBJ1-6, with D perhaps matching TRBD1 (6 bases). Germline V gives CDR1 SGHRS, CDR2 YFSETQ. The length of the CDR3 is 17 residues. The V gene lost 0 bases and the J gene lost 8 bases, with 18 bases spanning the gap. CDR3 DNA: TGCGCCAGCAGCTTGGGCACCAGGGGATTATCAGATTCACCCCTCCACTTT. Encoded protein: CASSLGTRGLSDSPLHF.

The gene calls are TRBV30 and TRBJ2-5; no clear D gene. The V end was cut by 3 bases, the J end by 1 base, with 9 bases between. Germline CDR1 GTSNPN, CDR2 SVGIG (reference sequence). The CDR3 sequence is 13 residues long. CDR3 protein: CAWRVAVQETQYF. CDR3 nucleotide sequence: TGTGCCTGGAGAGTGGCGGTCCAAGAGACCCAGTACTTC.

With respect to this clone: A read error may produce the germline difference seen at one junction end. The J gene is TRBJ1-2, the V gene TRBV7-8, with TRBD1 matching 7 bases. Germline V gene sequence: CDR1 SGHVS, CDR2 FQNEAQ. The CDR3 has 15 amino acids. The CDR3 DNA reads as TGTGCCAGCACCTTAGATCTAACAGGGGCGGGTGGCTACACCTTC. Amino acids: CASTLDLTGAGGYTF.

The chain recombines TRBV2 with TRBJ2-3; 7 bases fit TRBD1. CDR1 is SNHLY, CDR2 FYNNEI, per germline. The CDR3 totals 14 residues. V was clipped by 4 bases and J by 2 bases; unmatched bases: 3. The CDR3 DNA reads TGTGCCAGCAGTGGACAGGGAAACACAGATACGCAGTATTTT. It is translated as CASSGQGNTDTQYF. Filled out from reference TRBV2 and TRBJ2-3, the complete variable domain reads EPEVTQTPSHQVTQMGQEVILRCVPISNHLYFYWYRQILGQKVEFLVSFYNNEISEKSEIFDDQFSVERPDGSNFTLKIRSTKLEDSAMYFCASSGQGNTDTQYFGPGTRLTVL.

The V and J genes are TRBV5-6 and TRBJ1-2; the match to TRBD1 covers 11 bases. The CDR3 totals 17 residues. Trimming removed 4 bases from V and 6 bases from J; junction bases left unmatched: 14. Germline-derived CDR1 and CDR2 are SGHDT and YYEEEE. The CDR3 here is CASSRATGQGVIHGYTF. The CDR3 nucleotides are TGTGCCAGCAGCCGGGCAACGGGACAGGGGGTGATCCATGGCTACACCTTC.

This sequence joins TRBV12-5 and TRBJ1-1, with 10 bases aligning to TRBD1. Germline loops: CDR1 LGHNT, CDR2 FRNRAP. Germline trimming cut 0 bases from V and 0 bases from J; bases unmatched to any gene: 16. This CDR3 region has 21 residues. CDR3 DNA sequence: TGTGCTAGTGGTTTGGTCTCCAAGGGACAGGGGACAATGATCATGAACACTGAAGCTTTCTTT. Protein sequence: CASGLVSKGQGTMIMNTEAFF.

This CDR3 reads CASSPTGSRAYNEQFF. The CDR3 nucleotides are TGTGCCAGCAGCCCAACAGGGTCCCGAGCCTACAATGAGCAGTTCTTC. The rearrangement uses TRBV5-4 and TRBJ2-1; tentative D call: TRBD1 (6 bases). Trimming shortened V by 4 bases and J by 2 bases, and 16 bases separated the two germline ends. CDR3 length equals 16 residues. Per germline, CDR1 SGHNT and CDR2 YYREEE (reference sequence).

The gene calls are TRBV18 and TRBJ2-7; TRBD2 might be the D (5 bases). CDR1 is KGHSH, CDR2 LQKENI, per germline. The CDR3 length is 15 residues. Trimming cost V 3 bases and J 1 base, with 13 bases left between them. DNA for the CDR3: TGTGCCAGCTCACCGACTGGACGGGGATCCTACGAGCAGTACTTC. Translating gives CASSPTGRGSYEQYF. Filled out from reference TRBV18 and TRBJ2-7, the complete variable domain reads NAGVMQNPRHLVRRRGQEARLRCSPMKGHSHVYWYRQLPEEGLKFMVYLQKENIIDESGMPKERFSAEFPKEGPSILRIQQVVRGDSAAYFCASSPTGRGSYEQYFGPGTRLTVT.

The V call is TRBV10-2, the J call TRBJ1-6; TRBD1 aligns across 10 bases. Germline loops: CDR1 WSHSY, CDR2 SAAADI. The CDR3 extends over 14 amino acids. The J segment lost 6 bases and the V segment lost 8 bases, leaving 4 bases of the junction unmatched. The CDR3 loop reads CASLGDRGNSPLHF. The DNA of the CDR3 is TGCGCCAGCCTGGGGGACAGGGGTAATTCACCCCTCCACTTT.

The chain employs TRBV27 and TRBJ1-5; 7 bases line up with TRBD1. The CDR3 spans 15 residues. Germline values: CDR1 MNHEY, CDR2 SMNVEV (reference sequence). V gave up 3 bases and J gave up 2 bases; unmatched junction bases: 4. The DNA of the CDR3 is TGTGCCAGCAGTTTCGACAGGGAGGGCAATCAGCCCCAGCATTTT. Its translation: CASSFDREGNQPQHF.

V gene TRBV7-9 combines with J gene TRBJ1-5, with D perhaps matching TRBD1 (5 bases). CDR1 and CDR2 from the germline V gene are SEHNR and FQNEAQ (reference sequence). With 8 bases removed from V and 4 bases from J, the gap between germline ends came to 9 bases. This CDR3 is 12 amino acids long. The CDR3 DNA reads as TGTGCCAGCCGGACACATAATCAGCCCCAGCATTTT. This codes for CASRTHNQPQHF.

The CDR3 loop is CASSLEMNTEAFF. The CDR3, as DNA: TGTGCCAGCAGCTTAGAGATGAACACTGAAGCTTTCTTT. J is TRBJ1-1 and V is TRBV5-4; D remains ambiguous. Germline V lookup: CDR1 SGHNT, CDR2 YYREEE (reference sequence). CDR3 size: 13 residues. V was cut by 2 bases and J by 0 bases, with 5 bases left in between.

This clone was counted a single time. This chain joins TRBV7-9 and TRBJ2-3, with TRBD2 matching 9 bases. In germline, CDR1 is SEHNR, CDR2 FQNEAQ (reference sequence). V was pared by 6 bases and J by 9 bases, with 7 bases of the junction left unmatched. This CDR3 has 13 amino acids. DNA of the CDR3: TGTGCCAGCAGGCTAGCGGGACTAGAGACGCAGTATTTT. It yields the protein CASRLAGLETQYF. The full variable domain, completed using reference TRBV7-9 and TRBJ2-3, is DTGVSQNPRHKITKRGQNVTFRCDPISEHNRLYWYRQTLGQGPEFLTYFQNEAQLEKSRLLSDRFSAERPKGSFSTLEIQRTEQGDSAMYLCASRLAGLETQYFGPGTRLTVL.

The chain employs TRBV7-9 and TRBJ1-5; TRBD1 matches 8 bases. V gave up 4 bases and J gave up 5 bases; unmatched junction bases: 4. The CDR3 runs to 14 residues. Germline CDR1 reads SEHNR; CDR2 reads FQNEAQ (reference sequence). The DNA of the CDR3 is TGTGCCAGCAGCTCAGGACAGGGCGATCAGCCCCAGCATTTT. Protein product: CASSSGQGDQPQHF.

The rearrangement links TRBV6-5 to TRBJ1-5; 7 bases match TRBD1. The junction had 3 bases not matched to a gene; V was cut back by 5 bases and J by 2 bases. This CDR3 is built from 14 residues. Per germline, CDR1 MNHEY and CDR2 SVGAGI. CDR3 loop: CASSTTGGNQPQHF. The CDR3 DNA reads TGTGCCAGCAGTACTACAGGGGGCAATCAGCCCCAGCATTTT.

The J gene is TRBJ2-5, the V gene TRBV7-2; unclear D gene. V was cut by 2 bases and J by 3 bases, with 7 bases left in between. From germline, CDR1 is SGHTA and CDR2 FQGNSA. The CDR3 contains 13 residues. CDR3 residues: CASSLSLEETQYF. The CDR3, as DNA: TGTGCCAGCAGCTTAAGTCTAGAAGAGACCCAGTACTTC.